The 19 T cell receptor beta chains in this list originate from one sample, sequenced in a study of cytomegalovirus exposure and HLA in healthy donors. The PCR employed 60 Vbeta primers together with 13 Jbeta primers. Clones were sequenced by immunoSEQ multiplex PCR, and TCRdb holds only the in-frame ones, with some missing. The sample contains 90,000 or so clones, more than 55% of which appear only once. The source material was PBMCs. These receptors came from a boy aged 5-17 years in good health and CMV-seropositive.

The chain is built from TRBV6-1 and TRBJ2-2, with TRBD1 as a possible D gene (5 bases). Germline V gene lookup returns CDR1 MNHNS and CDR2 SASEGT. Trimming cost V 3 bases and J 4 bases, with 9 bases left between them. This CDR3 spans 14 amino acids. CDR3 coding DNA: TGTGCCAGCAGTGAGCAGGGTACCACCGGGGAGCTGTTTTTT. Translation: CASSEQGTTGELFF.

The chain uses TRBV2 and TRBJ2-1; TRBD2 matches at 9 bases. The CDR3 is 17 amino acids. The V gene's germline CDR1 is SNHLY and CDR2 FYNNEI. V gave up 1 base and J gave up 1 base; unmatched junction bases: 5. The CDR3 region has the DNA TGTGCCAGCAGTGAAGTGGCTAGCGGGGTGTCCTACAATGAGCAGTTCTTC. Protein sequence: CASSEVASGVSYNEQFF.

The chain is built from TRBV2 and TRBJ2-5, with TRBD1 matching over 9 bases. The CDR3 loop spans 14 amino acids. With 7 bases clipped from V and 5 bases from J, the junction kept 8 bases outside the gene matches. CDR1 and CDR2 from the germline V gene are SNHLY and FYNNEI. CDR3: CASIRDRADETQYF. The CDR3 DNA reads TGTGCCAGCATCAGGGACAGGGCGGACGAGACCCAGTACTTC.

J is TRBJ1-2 and V is TRBV7-9; D perhaps matches TRBD1 (6 bases). V lost 2 bases, J lost 4 bases, and 11 bases lay in between. The CDR3 runs to 14 residues. Germline V gives CDR1 SEHNR, CDR2 FQNEAQ (reference sequence). The CDR3 DNA reads as TGTGCCAGCAGCTTACCAGGGGAGAGCTATGGCTACACCTTC. It yields the protein CASSLPGESYGYTF.

The chain has TRBV6-6 and TRBJ2-3; D is unresolved. Germline CDR1 and CDR2: MNHNY and SVGAGI (reference sequence). Trimming stripped 6 bases from V and 0 bases from J, with 10 bases between. This CDR3 contains 14 residues. The chain's CDR3 is CASREPRSTDTQYF. The CDR3 DNA reads as TGTGCCAGCAGAGAGCCGCGTAGCACAGATACGCAGTATTTT.

This chain connects TRBV5-6 to TRBJ1-6; D remains ambiguous. The germline gives CDR1 SGHDT, CDR2 YYEEEE. The V gene lost 0 bases and the J gene lost 3 bases, with 13 bases spanning the gap. The CDR3 spans 17 residues. The CDR3 is CASSLALEANYNSPLHF. As DNA, the CDR3 is TGTGCCAGCAGCTTGGCCCTGGAGGCTAACTATAATTCACCCCTCCACTTT. The full variable domain, with the rest looked up from reference TRBV5-6 and TRBJ1-6, is DAGVTQSPTHLIKTRGQQVTLRCSPKSGHDTVSWYQQALGQGPQFIFQYYEEEERQRGNFPDRFSGHQFPNYSSELNVNALLLGDSALYLCASSLALEANYNSPLHFGNGTRLTVT.

The chain links TRBV30 to TRBJ1-2; D is undetermined. CDR1 and CDR2 from the germline V gene are GTSNPN and SVGIG (reference sequence). Trimming took 2 bases from V and 1 from J, leaving 5 bases between them. This CDR3 comprises 12 residues. CDR3 sequence reads: CAWSRDNYGYTF. CDR3 sequence (DNA): TGTGCCTGGAGTCGGGATAACTATGGCTACACCTTC.

The chain recombines TRBV18 with TRBJ1-4, with no clear D. Germline assignment: CDR1 KGHSH and CDR2 LQKENI. Trimming cost V 4 bases and J 1 base, with 10 bases left between them. The CDR3 extends over 15 amino acids. CDR3 in DNA: TGTGCCAGCTCACGAGGAGTTGGAACTAATGAAAAACTGTTTTTT. Translating it yields CASSRGVGTNEKLFF.

The J gene is TRBJ1-6, the V gene TRBV14, with D perhaps matching TRBD1 (5 bases). From germline, CDR1 is SGHDN and CDR2 FVKESK. This CDR3 comprises 16 residues. Trimming shortened V by 4 bases and J by 0 bases, and 10 bases separated the two germline ends. The CDR3, as DNA: TGTGCCAGCAGCCCTGGGGGGAGCTCCTATAATTCACCCCTCCACTTT. This gives the protein CASSPGGSSYNSPLHF.

The gene calls are TRBV4-2 and TRBJ2-5; D might be TRBD2 (5 bases). Germline V gene lookup returns CDR1 LGHNA and CDR2 YNFKEQ. Trimming took 0 bases from V and 3 from J, leaving 11 bases between them. CDR3 length: 15 amino acids. The CDR3 DNA reads TGTGCCAGCAGCCAAGATGGAGTGGGAGAAGAGACCCAGTACTTC. Amino acid sequence: CASSQDGVGEETQYF.

This clone was seen only a few times. The CDR3 reads CASSVGVNGYTF. In DNA, the CDR3 is TGTGCCAGCAGTGTAGGGGTAAATGGCTACACCTTC. The chain uses TRBV6-5 and TRBJ1-2; a weak D match, TRBD1 (5 bases). CDR1 is MNHEY and CDR2 is SVGAGI in the germline V gene. The CDR3 loop spans 12 amino acids. Trimming removed 5 bases at V and 6 bases at J, with 10 bases between.

The genes are TRBV5-6 and TRBJ1-2, with D maybe TRBD1 (5 bases). The CDR3 consists of 15 residues. Trimming stripped 4 bases from V and 8 bases from J, with 21 bases between. CDR1 SGHDT and CDR2 YYEEEE come from the germline V gene. The CDR3: CASSHSLTGPGGYTF. The CDR3 DNA reads TGTGCCAGCAGCCATAGCTTGACTGGGCCAGGGGGCTACACCTTC.

This clone was observed a few times. The chain couples TRBV5-1 to TRBJ2-7, with D perhaps TRBD2 (5 bases). The V end was cut by 1 base, the J end by 5 bases, with 16 bases between. Germline values: CDR1 SGHRS, CDR2 YFSETQ. This CDR3 is built from 15 residues. CDR3 residues: CASSLTVRARDEQYF. CDR3 coding DNA: TGCGCCAGCAGCTTGACGGTCCGGGCGAGGGACGAGCAGTACTTC.

The DNA of the CDR3 is TGCGCCAGCAGCTTGGCCGGCGGATTCGTTCGACCGAAGACGGAACCCACAGATACGCAGTATTTT. This gives the protein CASSLAGGFVRPKTEPTDTQYF. The chain is built from TRBV5-1 and TRBJ2-3; D gene ambiguous. The CDR3 runs to 22 residues. Per germline, CDR1 SGHRS and CDR2 YFSETQ. V shed 0 bases and J shed 2 bases, with 31 bases lying between them.

This clone has just a few counts. This chain uses TRBV10-2 with TRBJ2-5; D not resolved. V was pared by 8 bases and J by 5 bases, with 9 bases between. The length of the CDR3 is 11 residues. The V gene's germline CDR1 is WSHSY and CDR2 SAAADI. CDR3 sequence: CASGPMETQYF. Here the CDR3 DNA reads TGCGCCAGCGGCCCGATGGAGACCCAGTACTTC.

The CDR3 bases are TGTGCCACCAGCAGGATCGGACAGTCAACCTTGTGGGGCACTGAAGCTTTCTTT. Its protein product is CATSRIGQSTLWGTEAFF. The chain uses TRBV15 and TRBJ1-1, with D perhaps TRBD1 (6 bases). Per germline, CDR1 LNHNV and CDR2 YYDKDF (reference sequence). V was trimmed by 3 bases and J by 4 bases, leaving 24 bases between them. The CDR3 sequence is 18 residues long.

In its sample, this clone was seen a few times. CDR3 region: CASSFGQGANEQFF. CDR3 nucleotide sequence: TGCGCCAGCAGCTTTGGACAGGGGGCTAATGAGCAGTTCTTC. The V gene is TRBV5-1, the J gene TRBJ2-1, with 11 nucleotides matching TRBD1. Per germline, CDR1 SGHRS and CDR2 YFSETQ. The CDR3 contains 14 residues. After removal of 2 bases from V and 7 bases from J, the junction contained 2 bases not matched to a gene.

The sample holds a few counts of this clone. V is TRBV5-1 and J is TRBJ2-7, with TRBD1 matching over 12 bases. The CDR3 has 16 residues. Looked up from germline, CDR1 is SGHRS and CDR2 is YFSETQ. With 5 bases clipped from V and 1 base from J, the junction kept 7 bases outside the gene matches. The CDR3 loop is CASRYGTGGLSYEQYF. In DNA form, the CDR3 reads TGCGCCAGCAGATACGGGACAGGGGGCCTTTCCTACGAGCAGTACTTC.

The chain carries TRBV5-1 and TRBJ2-7; D not resolved. The germline gives CDR1 SGHRS, CDR2 YFSETQ. The CDR3 is made up of 14 amino acids. The ends were cut back, 2 bases at V and 4 bases at J, with 13 bases in the middle. CDR3 DNA: TGCGCCAGCAGCTTAGAACTCTTTCCATACGAGCAGTACTTC. This translates into CASSLELFPYEQYF.